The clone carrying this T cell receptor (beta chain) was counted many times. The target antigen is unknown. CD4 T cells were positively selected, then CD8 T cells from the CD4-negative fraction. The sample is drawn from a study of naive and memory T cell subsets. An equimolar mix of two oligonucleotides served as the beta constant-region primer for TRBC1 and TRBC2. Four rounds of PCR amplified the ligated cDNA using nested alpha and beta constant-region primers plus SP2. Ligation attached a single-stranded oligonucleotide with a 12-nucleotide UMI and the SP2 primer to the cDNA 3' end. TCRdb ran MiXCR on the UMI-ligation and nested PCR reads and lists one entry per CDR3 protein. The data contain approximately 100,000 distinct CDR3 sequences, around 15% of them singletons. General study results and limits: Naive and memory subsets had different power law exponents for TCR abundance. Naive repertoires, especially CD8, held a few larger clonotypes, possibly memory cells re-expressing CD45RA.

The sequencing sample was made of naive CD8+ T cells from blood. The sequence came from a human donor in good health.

The CDR3 is CASSAIWGASDTQYF. The CDR3 DNA reads as TGTGCCAGTAGTGCCATTTGGGGGGCATCAGATACGCAGTATTTT. This sequence joins TRBV19 and TRBJ2-3; D is perhaps TRBD1 or TRBD2 (6 bases each). This CDR3 is built from 15 residues. Trimming shortened V by 5 bases and J by 4 bases, and 16 bases separated the two germline ends. Germline V gives CDR1 LNHDA, CDR2 SQIVND (reference sequence).